Below, 22 T cell receptor beta chains from the same sample are listed, as sequenced in a study of cytomegalovirus exposure and HLA in healthy donors. The PCR used 60 Vbeta and 13 Jbeta primers. Generated by immunoSEQ multiplex PCR, the TCRdb table keeps only in-frame clones and is missing some. The top ten hold 2.1% of the sample, which has 150,000 to 200,000 clones, approximately 80% seen once. The sample consisted of PBMCs. Receptors were obtained from a woman aged 18-30 years in good health and CMV-seropositive.

V is TRBV7-9 and J is TRBJ2-1, with 9 bases matching TRBD2. The V gene end was trimmed by 8 bases and the J gene end by 12 bases; junction bases not matched to a gene: 5. The CDR3 is 11 residues long. Germline V gives CDR1 SEHNR, CDR2 FQNEAQ (reference sequence). The CDR3 region is CASRAGGMQFF. The CDR3, as DNA: TGTGCCAGCCGCGCGGGGGGGATGCAGTTCTTC. The entire variable domain, with the rest obtained from reference TRBV7-9 and TRBJ2-1, is as follows: DTGVSQNPRHKITKRGQNVTFRCDPISEHNRLYWYRQTLGQGPEFLTYFQNEAQLEKSRLLSDRFSAERPKGSFSTLEIQRTEQGDSAMYLCASRAGGMQFFGPGTRLTVL.

The chain joins TRBV5-5 to TRBJ2-2; 7 nucleotides line up with TRBD1. Per the germline V gene, CDR1 is SGHKS and CDR2 is YYEKEE (reference sequence). This CDR3 region has 16 residues. The J segment lost 0 bases and the V segment lost 0 bases, leaving 2 bases of the junction unmatched. CDR3 bases: TGTGCCAGCAGCTTGGCCGGGACAGCGAACACCGGGGAGCTGTTTTTT. This codes for CASSLAGTANTGELFF.

The rearrangement uses TRBV12-1 and TRBJ2-3; the listed D gene, TRBD2, was not tested against the DNA. TRBV12-1 is assigned pseudogene status. The length of the CDR3 is 16 residues. The CDR3 sequence is CASSSAGGPLPDTQYF. CDR3 DNA: TGTGCCAGCAGCTCAGCGGGGGGGCCCCTCCCAGATACGCAGTATTTT.

This sequence joins TRBV9 and TRBJ1-5; D gene unclear. The CDR3 has 15 residues. With 0 bases removed from V and 0 bases from J, the gap between germline ends came to 7 bases. Germline V CDR1 and CDR2: SGDLS, YYNGEE. Here the CDR3 reads CASSVDWASNQPQHF. CDR3 nucleotides: TGTGCCAGCAGCGTAGATTGGGCTAGCAATCAGCCCCAGCATTTT.

V gene TRBV6-6 combines with J gene TRBJ2-5; TRBD2 matches 16 bases. This CDR3 region has 16 residues. V shed 6 bases and J 4 bases; nucleotides not matched to a gene: 5. Germline V gene sequence: CDR1 MNHNY, CDR2 SVGAGI (reference sequence). CDR3 sequence: CASSQGLAGGGETQYF. The CDR3 nucleotides are TGTGCCAGCAGCCAGGGACTAGCGGGGGGGGGAGAGACCCAGTACTTC.

This clone was detected only a few times. The chain is built from TRBV28 and TRBJ1-2; 11 nucleotides align to TRBD1. The CDR3 extends over 18 amino acids. V gave up 2 bases and J gave up 0 bases; unmatched junction bases: 8. CDR1 is MDHEN and CDR2 is SYDVKM in the germline V gene. This CDR3 is CASSLLIGQGATNYGYTF. CDR3 coding DNA: TGTGCCAGCAGTTTACTTATCGGACAGGGGGCAACTAACTATGGCTACACCTTC.

The chain is built from TRBV9 and TRBJ2-2; 10 nucleotides match TRBD1. The V gene end was trimmed by 3 bases and the J gene end by 4 bases; junction bases not matched to a gene: 12. The CDR3 sequence is 18 residues long. Germline V gives CDR1 SGDLS, CDR2 YYNGEE. The chain's CDR3 is CASSEDPGTGVSTGELFF. In DNA form, the CDR3 reads TGTGCCAGCAGCGAGGACCCCGGGACAGGGGTTAGCACCGGGGAGCTGTTTTTT.

The chain couples TRBV7-9 to TRBJ2-5, with 7 bases aligning to TRBD1. CDR1 and CDR2 from the germline V gene are SEHNR and FQNEAQ (reference sequence). With 4 bases clipped from V and 1 base from J, the junction kept 6 bases outside the gene matches. The CDR3 contains 15 residues. The CDR3 region has the DNA TGTGCCAGCAGCTCCAGGGGGTTGGGCCAAGAGACCCAGTACTTC. Amino acids: CASSSRGLGQETQYF.

V usage is TRBV11-2 and J usage is TRBJ1-2; possible D gene TRBD1, 6 bases. V was clipped by 5 bases and J by 4 bases, with 11 bases between them. The CDR3 consists of 13 residues. Germline CDR1 reads SGHAT; CDR2 reads FQNNGV. The CDR3 region is CASSLGQLYGYTF. CDR3 in DNA: TGTGCCAGCAGCCTCGGACAGCTCTATGGCTACACCTTC.

In this sample, this clone turned up a few times. V and J are TRBV6-1 and TRBJ1-4, with unresolved D. V lost 3 bases and J lost 6, with 23 bases in between. Germline values: CDR1 MNHNS, CDR2 SASEGT. CDR3 length: 18 residues. The CDR3 sequence is CASSDPAVIVVLDEKLFF. The CDR3 bases are TGTGCCAGCAGTGATCCAGCGGTAATCGTGGTGCTGGATGAAAAACTGTTTTTT.

The V gene is TRBV7-3, the J gene TRBJ2-7; D remains ambiguous. Trimming pared 2 bases from V and 3 bases from J, leaving 8 bases between. Germline V gene sequence: CDR1 SGHTA, CDR2 FQGTGA. The CDR3 covers 13 residues. CDR3 in amino acids: CASSLARGYEQYF. The DNA of the CDR3 is TGTGCCAGCAGCTTAGCCCGCGGCTACGAGCAGTACTTC. Complete variable domain (other parts from reference TRBV7-3 and TRBJ2-7): GAGVSQTPSNKVTEKGKYVELRCDPISGHTALYWYRQSLGQGPEFLIYFQGTGAADDSGLPNDRFFAVRPEGSVSTLKIQRTERGDSAVYLCASSLARGYEQYFGPGTRLTVT.

This clone was seen just once. V and J are TRBV7-9 and TRBJ2-7, with D maybe TRBD2 (6 bases). This CDR3 contains 12 residues. With 1 base removed from V and 11 bases from J, the gap between germline ends came to 12 bases. Germline V gives CDR1 SEHNR, CDR2 FQNEAQ (reference sequence). The CDR3 loop is CASSLEGPGEYV. DNA for the CDR3: TGTGCCAGCAGCTTAGAGGGTCCGGGGGAGTACGTC.

CDR3 sequence: CASSVGHQAGGREETQYF. The CDR3 bases are TGTGCCAGCAGCGTGGGGCACCAAGCAGGCGGAAGAGAAGAGACCCAGTACTTC. The gene calls are TRBV11-3 and TRBJ2-5; tentative D call: TRBD1 (5 bases). The germline CDR1 and CDR2 sequences are SGHNT and YENEEA. The CDR3 is made up of 18 amino acids. V lost 5 bases and J lost 3, with 25 bases in between.

The gene calls are TRBV5-1 and TRBJ2-5; D may be TRBD2 (7 bases). This CDR3 has 13 amino acids. Trimming cost V 6 bases and J 7 bases, with 16 bases left between them. Germline lookup yields CDR1 SGHRS and CDR2 YFSETQ. CDR3 residues: CASTPGGRGTQYF. CDR3 sequence (DNA): TGCGCCAGCACCCCGGGGGGCAGAGGGACCCAGTACTTC.

The gene calls are TRBV6-5 and TRBJ1-2; unclear D gene. This CDR3 is built from 14 residues. V lost 5 bases to trimming and J lost 5 bases, with 15 bases between them. CDR1 is MNHEY and CDR2 is SVGAGI in the germline V gene. The CDR3 nucleotides read TGTGCCAGCAGTGAGGGCAGAAATTCTTATGGCTACACCTTC. Translation: CASSEGRNSYGYTF.

The rearrangement uses TRBV6-1 and TRBJ1-2; 9 nucleotides line up with TRBD1. The germline gives CDR1 MNHNS, CDR2 SASEGT. The length of the CDR3 is 14 residues. V was pared by 1 base and J by 6 bases, with 3 bases of the junction left unmatched. The CDR3 is CASSEDGTGHGYTF. The CDR3 region has the DNA TGTGCCAGCAGTGAAGACGGGACAGGGCATGGCTACACCTTC.

V and J are TRBV7-9 and TRBJ1-1, with 7 bases matching TRBD1. The germline V gene encodes CDR1 SEHNR and CDR2 FQNEAQ (reference sequence). This CDR3 spans 12 amino acids. Trimming cost V 4 bases and J 7 bases; bases outside gene matches: 3. CDR3 nucleotides: TGTGCCAGCAGCTCAGGGGGTGGTGAAGCTTTCTTT. Encoded protein: CASSSGGGEAFF.

This rearrangement joins TRBV6-5 to TRBJ1-5, with a possible D match to TRBD1 (6 bases). The CDR3 runs 15 residues. V shed 6 bases and J shed 2 bases, with 14 bases lying between them. CDR1 and CDR2 (germline): MNHEY, SVGAGI. CDR3 coding DNA: TGTGCCAGCAGCCTTGTATACAGGGGCAATCAGCCCCAGCATTTT. This codes for CASSLVYRGNQPQHF.

This clone was recorded a few times. The chain is built from TRBV6-1 and TRBJ2-5; 9 positions agree with TRBD1. The end of the DNA aligns better with TRBJ2-7, so the J call may be wrong. Germline loops: CDR1 MNHNS, CDR2 SASEGT. The CDR3 consists of 15 residues. The CDR3 nucleotides read TGTGCCAGCAGTGCCCAGACAGGGGGTTTCGACGAGCAGTACTTC. Translating it yields CASSAQTGGFDEQYF.

The chain has TRBV10-1 and TRBJ2-3, with 7 nucleotides matching TRBD1. This CDR3 has 18 residues. Losses at the gene ends were 5 bases for V and 2 bases for J; bases not matched to a gene: 16. The germline CDR1 and CDR2 sequences are WNHNN and SYGVQD (reference sequence). CDR3 protein: CASSSPRRGGVSTDTQYF. The CDR3 DNA sequence: TGCGCCAGCAGTTCCCCGAGGAGAGGGGGCGTATCCACAGATACGCAGTATTTT.

The genes are TRBV19 and TRBJ1-2, with a weak D call TRBD1 (5 bases). Looked up from germline, CDR1 is LNHDA and CDR2 is SQIVND (reference sequence). CDR3 size: 17 residues. V lost 5 bases to trimming and J lost 6 bases, with 25 bases between them. The CDR3 region has the DNA TGTGCCAGTAGTGCCATTGCGGGGGGAAGAGCAGCAAATGGCTACACCTTC. Amino acid sequence: CASSAIAGGRAANGYTF.

This clone was observed a single time. The chain joins TRBV29-1 to TRBJ1-2, with TRBD1 matching over 7 bases. CDR3 size: 12 residues. In germline, CDR1 is SQVTM, CDR2 ANQGSEA. J gave up 6 bases and V 6 bases, and 7 bases lay outside the gene matches. Written as DNA, the CDR3 is TGCAGCGTACAGGGGAAGAAAGATGGCTACACCTTC. It codes for CSVQGKKDGYTF.